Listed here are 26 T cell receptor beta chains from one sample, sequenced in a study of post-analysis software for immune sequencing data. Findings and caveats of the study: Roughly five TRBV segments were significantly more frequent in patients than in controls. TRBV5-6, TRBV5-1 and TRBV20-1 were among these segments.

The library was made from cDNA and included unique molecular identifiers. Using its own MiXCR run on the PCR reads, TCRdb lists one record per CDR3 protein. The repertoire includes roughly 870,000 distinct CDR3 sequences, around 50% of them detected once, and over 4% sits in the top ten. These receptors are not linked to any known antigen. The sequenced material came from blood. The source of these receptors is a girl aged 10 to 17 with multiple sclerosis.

CDR3 residues: CASSSYGTGDREQFF. DNA for the CDR3: TGCGCCAGCAGCTCCTACGGGACAGGGGATCGTGAGCAGTTCTTC. The chain combines TRBV5-1 with TRBJ2-1, with 10 bases aligning to TRBD1. The junction had 9 bases not matched to a gene; V was cut back by 3 bases and J by 9 bases. The CDR3 has 15 amino acids. Per the germline V gene, CDR1 is SGHRS and CDR2 is YFSETQ.

The CDR3 loop reads CSADRAMNTEAFF. Here the CDR3 DNA reads TGCAGTGCGGACAGGGCTATGAACACTGAAGCTTTCTTT. The chain is built from TRBV20-1 and TRBJ1-1; 8 bases align to TRBD1. V shed 6 bases, J shed 0 bases, and the junction held 3 bases outside the gene matches. Per the germline V gene, CDR1 is DFQATT and CDR2 is SNEGSKA (reference sequence). This CDR3 has 13 residues.

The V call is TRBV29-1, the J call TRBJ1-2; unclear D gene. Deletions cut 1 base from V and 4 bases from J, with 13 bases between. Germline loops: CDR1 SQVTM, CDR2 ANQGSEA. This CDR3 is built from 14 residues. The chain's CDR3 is CSVEGYGPVYGYTF. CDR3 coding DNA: TGCAGCGTTGAAGGTTACGGGCCAGTCTATGGCTACACCTTC.

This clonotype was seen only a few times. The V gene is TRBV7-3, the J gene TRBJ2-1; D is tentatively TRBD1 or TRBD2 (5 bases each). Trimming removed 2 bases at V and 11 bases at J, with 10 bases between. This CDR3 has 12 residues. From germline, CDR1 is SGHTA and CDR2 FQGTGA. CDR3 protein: CASSLLRDQQFF. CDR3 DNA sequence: TGTGCCAGCAGCTTATTACGGGACCAGCAGTTCTTC. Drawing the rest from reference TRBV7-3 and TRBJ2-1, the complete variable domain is GAGVSQTPSNKVTEKGKYVELRCDPISGHTALYWYRQSLGQGPEFLIYFQGTGAADDSGLPNDRFFAVRPEGSVSTLKIQRTERGDSAVYLCASSLLRDQQFFGPGTRLTVL.

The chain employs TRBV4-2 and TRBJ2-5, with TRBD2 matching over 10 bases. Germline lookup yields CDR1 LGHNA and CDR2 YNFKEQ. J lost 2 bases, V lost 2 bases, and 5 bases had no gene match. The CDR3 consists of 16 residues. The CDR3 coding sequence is TGTGCCAGCAGCCAACCGGGGACTAGCGAACAAGAGACCCAGTACTTC. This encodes CASSQPGTSEQETQYF.

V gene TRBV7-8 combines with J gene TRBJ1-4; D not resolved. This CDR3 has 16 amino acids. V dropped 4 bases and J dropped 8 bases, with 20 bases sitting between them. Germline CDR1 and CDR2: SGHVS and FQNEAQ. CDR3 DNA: TGTGCCAGCAGCTCTTCCTGGGCAAAACGGGAGGAAAAACTGTTTTTT. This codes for CASSSSWAKREEKLFF.

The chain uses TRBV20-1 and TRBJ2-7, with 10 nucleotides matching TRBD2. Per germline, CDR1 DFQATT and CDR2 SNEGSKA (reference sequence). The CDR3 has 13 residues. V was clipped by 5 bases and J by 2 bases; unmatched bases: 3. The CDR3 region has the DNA TGCAGTGCTTCCAGCGGGAGGGCCTACGAGCAGTACTTC. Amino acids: CSASSGRAYEQYF.

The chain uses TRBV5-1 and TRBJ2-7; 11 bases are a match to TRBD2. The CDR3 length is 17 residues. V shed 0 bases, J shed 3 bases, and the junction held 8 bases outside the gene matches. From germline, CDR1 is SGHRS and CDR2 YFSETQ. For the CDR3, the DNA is TGCGCCAGCAGCTTGGACAATAGCGGGAGGGCCCTCTACGAGCAGTACTTC. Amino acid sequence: CASSLDNSGRALYEQYF.

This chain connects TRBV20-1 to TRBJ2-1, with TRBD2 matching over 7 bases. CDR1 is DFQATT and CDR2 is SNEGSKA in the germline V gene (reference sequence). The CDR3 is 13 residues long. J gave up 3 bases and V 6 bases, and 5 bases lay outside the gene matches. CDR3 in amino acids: CSALADRYNEQFF. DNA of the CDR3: TGCAGTGCCCTAGCGGACCGCTACAATGAGCAGTTCTTC.

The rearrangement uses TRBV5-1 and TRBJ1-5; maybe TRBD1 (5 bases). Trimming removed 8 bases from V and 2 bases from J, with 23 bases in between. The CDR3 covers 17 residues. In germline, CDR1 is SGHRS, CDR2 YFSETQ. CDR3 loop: CARAGGGKVKGNQPQHF. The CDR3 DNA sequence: TGCGCCAGGGCGGGCGGGGGAAAGGTGAAGGGCAATCAGCCCCAGCATTTT.

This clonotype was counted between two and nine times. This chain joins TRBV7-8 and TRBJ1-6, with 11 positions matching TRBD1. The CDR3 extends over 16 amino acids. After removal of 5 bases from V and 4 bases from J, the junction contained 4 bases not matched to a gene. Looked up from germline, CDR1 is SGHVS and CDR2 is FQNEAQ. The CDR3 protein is CASSIGTGGYNSPLHF. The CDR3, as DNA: TGTGCCAGCAGCATAGGGACAGGGGGGTATAATTCACCCCTCCACTTT.

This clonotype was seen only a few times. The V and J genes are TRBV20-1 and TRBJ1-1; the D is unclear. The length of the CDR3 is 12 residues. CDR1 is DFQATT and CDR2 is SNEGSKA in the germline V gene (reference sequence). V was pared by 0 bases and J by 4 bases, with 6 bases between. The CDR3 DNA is TGCAGTGCTAGAGAGGGTCCCACTGAAGCTTTCTTT. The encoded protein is CSAREGPTEAFF.

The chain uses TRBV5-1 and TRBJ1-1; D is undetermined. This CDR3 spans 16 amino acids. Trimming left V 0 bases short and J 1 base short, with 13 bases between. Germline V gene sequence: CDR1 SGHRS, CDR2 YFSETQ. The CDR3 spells CASSLDGAGTNTEAFF. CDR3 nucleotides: TGCGCCAGCAGCTTGGATGGCGCCGGAACGAACACTGAAGCTTTCTTT.

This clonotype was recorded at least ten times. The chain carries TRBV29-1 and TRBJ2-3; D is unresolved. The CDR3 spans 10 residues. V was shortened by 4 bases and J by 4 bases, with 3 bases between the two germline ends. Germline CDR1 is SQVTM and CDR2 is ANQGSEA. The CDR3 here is CSVGPDTQYF. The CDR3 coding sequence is TGCAGCGTTGGGCCAGATACGCAGTATTTT.

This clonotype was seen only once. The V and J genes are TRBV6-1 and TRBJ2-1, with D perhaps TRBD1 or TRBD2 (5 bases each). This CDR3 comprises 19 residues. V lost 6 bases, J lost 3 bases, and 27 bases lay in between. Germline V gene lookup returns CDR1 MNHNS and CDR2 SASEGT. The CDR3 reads CASSAGTVAPMASYNEQFF. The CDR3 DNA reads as TGTGCCAGCAGCGCCGGGACCGTCGCTCCTATGGCCAGCTACAATGAGCAGTTCTTC.

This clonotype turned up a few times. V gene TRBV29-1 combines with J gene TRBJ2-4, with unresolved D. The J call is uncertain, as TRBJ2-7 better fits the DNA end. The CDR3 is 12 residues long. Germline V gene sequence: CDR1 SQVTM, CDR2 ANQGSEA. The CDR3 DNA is TGCAGCGTTGCTCCCCTAGAATCCGAGCAGTACTTC. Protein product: CSVAPLESEQYF.

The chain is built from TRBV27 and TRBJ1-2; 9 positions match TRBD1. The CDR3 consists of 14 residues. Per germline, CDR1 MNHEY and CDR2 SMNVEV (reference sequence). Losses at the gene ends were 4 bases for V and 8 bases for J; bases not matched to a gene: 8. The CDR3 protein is CASSSTGGLGGYTF. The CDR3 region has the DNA TGTGCCAGCAGTTCCACAGGGGGCCTGGGCGGCTACACCTTC.

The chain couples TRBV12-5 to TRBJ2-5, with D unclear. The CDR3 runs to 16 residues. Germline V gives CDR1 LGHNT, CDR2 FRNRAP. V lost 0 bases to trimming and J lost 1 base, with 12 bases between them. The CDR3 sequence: CASGLVQPPGQETQYF. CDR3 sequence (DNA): TGTGCTAGTGGTTTGGTCCAGCCCCCGGGCCAAGAGACCCAGTACTTC.

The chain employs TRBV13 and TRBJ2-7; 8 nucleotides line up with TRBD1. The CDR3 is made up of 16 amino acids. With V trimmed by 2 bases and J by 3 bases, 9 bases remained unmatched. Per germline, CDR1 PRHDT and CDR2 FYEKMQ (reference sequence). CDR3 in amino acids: CASSLFSGGAVYEQYF. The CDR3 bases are TGTGCCAGCAGCTTATTCTCAGGGGGCGCAGTCTACGAGCAGTACTTC. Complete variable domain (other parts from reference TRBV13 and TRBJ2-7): AAGVIQSPRHLIKEKRETATLKCYPIPRHDTVYWYQQGPGQDPQFLISFYEKMQSDKGSIPDRFSAQQFSDYHSELNMSSLELGDSALYFCASSLFSGGAVYEQYFGPGTRLTVT.

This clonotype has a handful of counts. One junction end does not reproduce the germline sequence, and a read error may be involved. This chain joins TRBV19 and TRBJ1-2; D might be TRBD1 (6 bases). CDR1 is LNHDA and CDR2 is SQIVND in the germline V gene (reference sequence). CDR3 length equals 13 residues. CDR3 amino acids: CASTIPGVGGYTF. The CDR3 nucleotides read TGTGCCAGTACTATACCAGGGGTTGGCGGCTACACCTTC.

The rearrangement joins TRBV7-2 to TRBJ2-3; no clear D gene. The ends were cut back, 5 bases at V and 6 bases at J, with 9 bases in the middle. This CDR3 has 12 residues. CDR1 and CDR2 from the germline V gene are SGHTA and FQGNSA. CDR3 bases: TGTGCCAGCAGCCCTGGCCGGGATACGCAGTATTTT. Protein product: CASSPGRDTQYF. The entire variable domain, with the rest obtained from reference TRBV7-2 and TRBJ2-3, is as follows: GAGVSQSPSNKVTEKGKDVELRCDPISGHTALYWYRQSLGQGLEFLIYFQGNSAPDKSGLPSDRFSAERTGGSVSTLTIQRTQQEDSAVYLCASSPGRDTQYFGPGTRLTVL.

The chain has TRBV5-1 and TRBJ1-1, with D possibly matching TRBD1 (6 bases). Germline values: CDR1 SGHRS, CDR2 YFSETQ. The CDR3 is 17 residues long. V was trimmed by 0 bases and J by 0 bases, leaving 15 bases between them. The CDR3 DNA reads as TGCGCCAGCAGCTTGGACGCAGGGGTGGGGATGAACACTGAAGCTTTCTTT. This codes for CASSLDAGVGMNTEAFF.

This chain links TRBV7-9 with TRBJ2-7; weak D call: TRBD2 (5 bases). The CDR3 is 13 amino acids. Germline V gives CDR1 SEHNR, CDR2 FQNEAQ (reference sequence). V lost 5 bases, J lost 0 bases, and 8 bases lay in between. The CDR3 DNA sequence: TGTGCCAGCAGCGAGCGGAGCTCCTACGAGCAGTACTTC. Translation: CASSERSSYEQYF.

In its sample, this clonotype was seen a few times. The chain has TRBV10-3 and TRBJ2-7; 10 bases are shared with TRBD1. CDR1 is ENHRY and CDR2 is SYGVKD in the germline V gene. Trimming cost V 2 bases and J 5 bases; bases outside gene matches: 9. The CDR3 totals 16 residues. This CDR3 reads CAISERGGTGEDEQYF. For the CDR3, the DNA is TGTGCCATCAGTGAGCGAGGAGGGACAGGGGAGGACGAGCAGTACTTC.

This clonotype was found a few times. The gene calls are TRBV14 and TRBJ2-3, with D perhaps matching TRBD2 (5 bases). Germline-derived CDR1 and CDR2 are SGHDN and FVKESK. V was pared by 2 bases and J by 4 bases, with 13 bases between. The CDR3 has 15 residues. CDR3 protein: CASSQPRGIADTQYF. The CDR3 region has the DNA TGTGCCAGCAGCCAACCAAGAGGGATTGCAGATACGCAGTATTTT. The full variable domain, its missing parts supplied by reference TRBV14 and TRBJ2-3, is EAGVTQFPSHSVIEKGQTVTLRCDPISGHDNLYWYRRVMGKEIKFLLHFVKESKQDESGMPNNRFLAERTGGTYSTLKVQPAELEDSGVYFCASSQPRGIADTQYFGPGTRLTVL.

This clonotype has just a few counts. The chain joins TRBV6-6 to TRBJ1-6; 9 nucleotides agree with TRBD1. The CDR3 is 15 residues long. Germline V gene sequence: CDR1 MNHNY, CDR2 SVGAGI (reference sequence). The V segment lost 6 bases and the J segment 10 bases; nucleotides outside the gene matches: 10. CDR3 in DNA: TGTGCCAGCAGGGGTACGGGACAGGGTGGCTCACCCCTCCACTTT. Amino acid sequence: CASRGTGQGGSPLHF.